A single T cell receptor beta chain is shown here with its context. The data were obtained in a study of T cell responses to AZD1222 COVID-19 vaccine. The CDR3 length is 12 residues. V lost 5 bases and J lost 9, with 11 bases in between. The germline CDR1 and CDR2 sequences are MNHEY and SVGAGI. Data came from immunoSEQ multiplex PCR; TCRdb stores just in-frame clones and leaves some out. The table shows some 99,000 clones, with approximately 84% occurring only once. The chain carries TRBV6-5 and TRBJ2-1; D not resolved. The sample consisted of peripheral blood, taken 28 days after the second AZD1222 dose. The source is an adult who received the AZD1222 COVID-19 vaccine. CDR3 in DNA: TGTGCCAGCAGTCTATCCACCGGTGAGCAGTTCTTC. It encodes CASSLSTGEQFF.